A single T cell receptor beta chain is shown here with its context. CDR3 size: 15 residues. V was clipped by 6 bases and J by 5 bases; unmatched bases: 7. CDR1 and CDR2 (germline): MNHEY, SMNVEV (reference sequence). The sample comes from a study of blood T cell repertoires in COVID-19. Study-wide background: Collection of acute and convalescent COVID-19 samples took place in the United States, Italy and Spain.

Per the authors' pipeline: Amplification with reference gene primers provided the estimates of nucleated cell counts. Clones were sequenced by immunoSEQ multiplex PCR, and TCRdb holds only the in-frame ones, with some missing. The V and J calls and clone size were taken over from that table, and D and trimming were inferred from the DNA. This table has about 120,000 clones, more than 90% appearing once. The specimen was peripheral blood. The TCR comes from a man aged 50 to 59 with active COVID-19. The V call is TRBV27, the J call TRBJ2-5, with 12 bases matching TRBD2. CDR3 in DNA: TGTGCCAGCAGGGAGACTAGCGGGAGTGGGGAGACCCAGTACTTC. Its translation is CASRETSGSGETQYF.